This T cell receptor beta chain is from a study of cytomegalovirus exposure and HLA in healthy donors. The CDR3 length is 16 residues. V lost 2 bases, J lost 5 bases, and 5 bases stayed unmatched. The germline gives CDR1 SGHRS, CDR2 YFSETQ. With 60 Vbeta and 13 Jbeta primers, the PCR was carried out. The protocol was immunoSEQ multiplex PCR, while the TCRdb copy is restricted to in-frame clones and leaves out a portion. The sample yields 180,000 or so clones, less than 80% seen once. The receptor comes from a man aged 18 to 29 in good health and CMV-seronegative. This sequence joins TRBV5-1 and TRBJ2-3; the match to TRBD2 covers 13 bases. Input material: PBMCs. CDR3 sequence (DNA): TGCGCCAGCAGCTTCGGACTAGCGGGAGCGTTAGATACGCAGTATTTT. It yields the protein CASSFGLAGALDTQYF.